A selection of T cell receptor beta chains follows, all from one sample in a study of tumor and adjacent non-tumor tissue in lung cancer. One entry per CDR3 protein, called by TCRdb with MiXCR from the multiplex PCR reads. Among about 80,000 distinct CDR3 sequences, 80% to 90% were seen once, and the ten largest hold approximately 55%. Sequenced: distant non-tumor lung tissue. The receptors shown here come from a man in his 60s with non-small cell lung cancer. Each CDR3 is given with its conserved first and last residue. Fields, in order: clone size, J gene, V gene, CDR3 protein. Part of the rows lack a size; the others show once, few, many or a class for expanded clones.

clone size: many
J gene: TRBJ2-1
V gene: TRBV12-3/TRBV12-4
CDR3 protein: CASTVAGVDEQFF

clone size: once
J gene: TRBJ2-6
V gene: TRBV11-2
CDR3 protein: CVSSHISGANVLTF

clone size: .
J gene: TRBJ2-5
V gene: TRBV20-1
CDR3 protein: CSALLPGLAGGQRAQYF

clone size: .
J gene: TRBJ2-1
V gene: TRBV7-9
CDR3 protein: CASSLVGTTSEQFF

clone size: .
J gene: TRBJ2-6
V gene: TRBV4-3
CDR3 protein: CARSQEVVSGANVLTF

clone size: .
J gene: TRBJ2-2
V gene: TRBV11-3
CDR3 protein: CASSSRGAGGYRAGEVFF

clone size: .
J gene: TRBJ2-5
V gene: TRBV20-1
CDR3 protein: CSTGSGGMIETQYF

clone size: .
J gene: TRBJ1-1
V gene: TRBV6-1
CDR3 protein: CVSNEDMGDTEAFF

clone size: .
J gene: TRBJ1-4
V gene: TRBV20-1
CDR3 protein: CNDPGARELVF

clone size: .
J gene: TRBJ1-5
V gene: TRBV6-5
CDR3 protein: CASTYLQGSNQPQHF

clone size: .
J gene: TRBJ2-7
V gene: TRBV20-1
CDR3 protein: CSGITTVGGNYERYF

clone size: .
J gene: TRBJ2-1
V gene: TRBV11-3
CDR3 protein: CASSSLARGQGNEQFF

clone size: .
J gene: TRBJ2-5
V gene: TRBV11-2
CDR3 protein: CAISSTGEETQYF

clone size: .
J gene: TRBJ2-3
V gene: TRBV29-1
CDR3 protein: CIAIREPTSADTQYF

clone size: .
J gene: TRBJ2-3
V gene: TRBV19
CDR3 protein: CASSIVTSGVDKQYF

clone size: .
J gene: TRBJ1-1
V gene: TRBV5-6
CDR3 protein: CVSSLRDTEAFF

clone size: .
J gene: TRBJ2-7
V gene: TRBV20-1
CDR3 protein: CSVRDVTAQDAYEQYF

clone size: .
J gene: TRBJ1-5
V gene: TRBV5-1
CDR3 protein: CAGSLGQGGSNQPQHF

clone size: .
J gene: TRBJ2-5
V gene: TRBV11-3
CDR3 protein: CVSGFTGEESQYF

clone size: .
J gene: TRBJ1-6
V gene: TRBV14
CDR3 protein: CASSQSSRGHNSPLHF

clone size: few
J gene: TRBJ2-1
V gene: TRBV11-3
CDR3 protein: CASSLSGDYVNEQFF

clone size: .
J gene: TRBJ1-1
V gene: TRBV6-2/TRBV6-3
CDR3 protein: CTSSYQGVNEAFF

clone size: .
J gene: TRBJ1-1
V gene: TRBV20-1
CDR3 protein: CCARIGGTYTEPFF

clone size: .
J gene: TRBJ2-6
V gene: TRBV20-1
CDR3 protein: CSARSGGEANVLTF

clone size: .
J gene: TRBJ2-2
V gene: TRBV5-1
CDR3 protein: CASVRLAGDRTGELFF

clone size: .
J gene: TRBJ2-2
V gene: TRBV7-9
CDR3 protein: CASSARHGYDTGELFF

clone size: .
J gene: TRBJ2-7
V gene: TRBV20-1
CDR3 protein: CSVDGLITYEQYF

clone size: .
J gene: TRBJ1-2
V gene: TRBV4-2
CDR3 protein: CASSGQGDNYGYTF

clone size: .
J gene: TRBJ2-7
V gene: TRBV5-1
CDR3 protein: CASSSGARGDSYEQYF

clone size: .
J gene: TRBJ2-3
V gene: TRBV7-9
CDR3 protein: CASSYLTGTITDTQYF

clone size: .
J gene: TRBJ2-5
V gene: TRBV20-1
CDR3 protein: CSTRNGGMIETQYF

clone size: few
J gene: TRBJ2-2
V gene: TRBV12-3/TRBV12-4
CDR3 protein: CANRGQGRGELFF

clone size: .
J gene: TRBJ1-5
V gene: TRBV20-1
CDR3 protein: CSAYDGMTRLLTTNKPQHF

clone size: .
J gene: TRBJ2-7
V gene: TRBV7-2
CDR3 protein: CVSSLYHEQYF

clone size: .
J gene: TRBJ2-1
V gene: TRBV5-8
CDR3 protein: CASSLEGGAAYNEQSF

clone size: .
J gene: TRBJ2-7
V gene: TRBV20-1
CDR3 protein: CSDSAVTCEQYF

clone size: .
J gene: TRBJ1-1
V gene: TRBV11-2
CDR3 protein: CASNLIGRGTEAFF

clone size: .
J gene: TRBJ1-2
V gene: TRBV11-2
CDR3 protein: CANSLMMGNYYDYTF

clone size: .
J gene: TRBJ1-5
V gene: TRBV12-3/TRBV12-4
CDR3 protein: CASNPSGGGQPQHF

clone size: .
J gene: TRBJ2-1
V gene: TRBV11-1
CDR3 protein: CASSLVGGKSYNEHFF

clone size: few
J gene: TRBJ2-1
V gene: TRBV29-1
CDR3 protein: CSVEVSGGDSSVF

clone size: .
J gene: TRBJ2-2
V gene: TRBV4-3
CDR3 protein: CVSSQEPAGSGELFF

clone size: few
J gene: TRBJ2-7
V gene: TRBV11-3
CDR3 protein: CASSLARGGHTYEQYF

clone size: many
J gene: TRBJ1-3
V gene: TRBV6-1
CDR3 protein: CASSARHRGGDTIYF

clone size: once
J gene: TRBJ1-5
V gene: TRBV6-5
CDR3 protein: CASSNSGQGSQPQNF

clone size: .
J gene: TRBJ2-7
V gene: TRBV28
CDR3 protein: CASSPRFGRGGREQYF

clone size: .
J gene: TRBJ2-7
V gene: TRBV20-1
CDR3 protein: CNASTVTYEQYF

clone size: .
J gene: TRBJ2-7
V gene: TRBV29-1
CDR3 protein: CSVGVAYEQYF

clone size: few
J gene: TRBJ1-2
V gene: TRBV19
CDR3 protein: CASSTTGQPYGYTF

clone size: few
J gene: TRBJ2-2
V gene: TRBV20-1
CDR3 protein: CSARKGMGGYTGELFF

clone size: .
J gene: TRBJ2-5
V gene: TRBV5-6
CDR3 protein: CVSSLTAGKKTQYF